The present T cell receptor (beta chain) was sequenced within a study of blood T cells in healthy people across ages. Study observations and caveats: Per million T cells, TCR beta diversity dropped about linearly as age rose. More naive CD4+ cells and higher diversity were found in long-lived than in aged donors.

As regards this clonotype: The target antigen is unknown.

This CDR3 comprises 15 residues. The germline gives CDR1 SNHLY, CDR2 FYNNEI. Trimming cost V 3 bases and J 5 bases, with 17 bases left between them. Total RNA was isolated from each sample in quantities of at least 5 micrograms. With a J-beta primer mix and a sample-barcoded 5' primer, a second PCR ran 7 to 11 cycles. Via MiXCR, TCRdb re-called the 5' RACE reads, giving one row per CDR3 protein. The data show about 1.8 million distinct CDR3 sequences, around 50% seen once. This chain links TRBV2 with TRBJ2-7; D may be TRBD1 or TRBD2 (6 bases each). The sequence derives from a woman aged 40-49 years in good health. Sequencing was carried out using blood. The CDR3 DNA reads TGTGCCAGCAGTGAGGAGGGGGGACGGGGGAACGAGCAGTACTTC. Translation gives CASSEEGGRGNEQYF.